Shown below are 32 T cell receptor beta chains from a single sample sequenced in a study of shared clonotypes between healthy human individuals (dated by TCRdb to between 2020 and 2021). Libraries were constructed by the immunoSEQ multiplex PCR assay. In TCRdb, the immuneACCESS table is reduced to in-frame sequences with V and J assigned. These tables do not hold every clone; where another copy was compared, an unresolved V gene accounts for under half, and the others remain unexplained. Recorded for this sample are 2 million to 2.5 million clones; approximately 94% of them occurred a single time. 0.1% to 0.15% of the sample is in the top ten clones. Sequencing was performed on naive CD4+ T cells sorted from blood. The sample's cell subset or site, from its label and the paper: CD45RA+ positively selected. The receptors derive from a man aged 18-30 years in good health.

The V gene is TRBV10-2, the J gene TRBJ1-6; a possible D gene is TRBD1 (6 bases). Looked up from germline, CDR1 is WSHSY and CDR2 is SAAADI. The CDR3 is 18 residues long. The V gene lost 5 bases and the J gene lost 10 bases, with 27 bases spanning the gap. In DNA, the CDR3 is TGCGCCAGCAGTAACCCAACCGACAGACAGGTTCTTGGATCACCCCTCCACTTT. It encodes CASSNPTDRQVLGSPLHF.

The V call is TRBV6-5, the J call TRBJ1-2; 10 nucleotides match TRBD1. J was trimmed by 8 bases and V by 5 bases; bases with no gene match: 11. This CDR3 region has 15 residues. Germline CDR1 and CDR2: MNHEY and SVGAGI. The CDR3 sequence: CASSGRQGAIDGYTF. CDR3 in DNA: TGTGCCAGCAGTGGGCGACAGGGGGCGATCGACGGCTACACCTTC.

This sequence joins TRBV6-1 and TRBJ1-5; D perhaps matches TRBD1 (6 bases). The CDR3 is made up of 16 amino acids. Deletions cut 4 bases from V and 3 bases from J, with 16 bases between. CDR1 is MNHNS and CDR2 is SASEGT in the germline V gene. CDR3 nucleotide sequence: TGTGCCAGCAGTGCAACCTATACAGGGCTCAATCAGCCCCAGCATTTT. Protein: CASSATYTGLNQPQHF.

V gene TRBV19 combines with J gene TRBJ1-1; D remains unclear. The CDR3 contains 14 residues. The germline gives CDR1 LNHDA, CDR2 SQIVND (reference sequence). Trimming took off 10 bases at V and 3 bases at J, with 18 bases between the two ends. CDR3 nucleotides: TGTGCCACCCAACCTAGTGTGGGAGACACTGAAGCTTTCTTT. Translating it yields CATQPSVGDTEAFF. Full variable domain (missing parts from reference TRBV19 and TRBJ1-1): DGGITQSPKYLFRKEGQNVTLSCEQNLNHDAMYWYRQDPGQGLRLIYYSQIVNDFQKGDIAEGYSVSREKKESFPLTVTSAQKNPTAFYLCATQPSVGDTEAFFGQGTRLTVV.

V usage is TRBV7-2 and J usage is TRBJ2-7, with 8 bases that match TRBD2. CDR1 and CDR2 (germline): SGHTA, FQGNSA. The J segment lost 7 bases and the V segment lost 5 bases, leaving 13 bases of the junction unmatched. There are 15 residues in the CDR3. CDR3 DNA: TGTGCCAGCAGCCACGGGGGGGAGATCTACGTGGAGCAGTACTTC. It codes for CASSHGGEIYVEQYF.

This clone has just one count. The chain joins TRBV6-5 to TRBJ2-7; D is possibly TRBD1 or TRBD2 (5 bases each). CDR1 is MNHEY, CDR2 SVGAGI, per germline. The CDR3 consists of 16 residues. V was clipped by 1 base and J by 6 bases, with 19 bases between them. The CDR3 loop is CASSYYRGPGNSEQYF. The CDR3 region has the DNA TGTGCCAGCAGTTACTACCGGGGCCCTGGGAACTCCGAGCAGTACTTC.

A single count supports this clone. The rearrangement joins TRBV5-4 to TRBJ2-7; 7 bases agree with TRBD1. V was clipped by 3 bases and J by 6 bases; unmatched bases: 9. The CDR3 is 14 amino acids. CDR1 is SGHNT and CDR2 is YYREEE in the germline V gene (reference sequence). The CDR3 sequence is CASSSNLQGTEQYF. The CDR3 region has the DNA TGTGCCAGCAGCTCGAACCTACAGGGGACCGAGCAGTACTTC.

The genes are TRBV5-1 and TRBJ2-5, with 7 bases lining up with TRBD2. This CDR3 is 15 amino acids long. Per germline, CDR1 SGHRS and CDR2 YFSETQ. The J segment lost 3 bases and the V segment lost 3 bases, leaving 8 bases of the junction unmatched. CDR3 residues: CASSWEGLKKETQYF. In DNA form, the CDR3 reads TGCGCCAGCAGCTGGGAGGGACTTAAAAAAGAGACCCAGTACTTC.

V and J are TRBV2 and TRBJ1-6, with D maybe TRBD1 (6 bases). Trimming removed 9 bases at V and 8 bases at J, with 17 bases between. This CDR3 has 14 amino acids. Germline V gene lookup returns CDR1 SNHLY and CDR2 FYNNEI. The CDR3 reads CARGGARGDSPLHF. CDR3 DNA: TGTGCCAGAGGGGGGGCCCGCGGTGATTCACCCCTCCACTTT. The entire variable domain, with the rest obtained from reference TRBV2 and TRBJ1-6, is as follows: EPEVTQTPSHQVTQMGQEVILRCVPISNHLYFYWYRQILGQKVEFLVSFYNNEISEKSEIFDDQFSVERPDGSNFTLKIRSTKLEDSAMYFCARGGARGDSPLHFGNGTRLTVT.

The gene calls are TRBV5-1 and TRBJ2-7, with a tentative D call TRBD2 (6 bases). Germline CDR1 and CDR2: SGHRS and YFSETQ. The CDR3 runs 15 residues. Trimming removed 4 bases from V and 4 bases from J, with 18 bases in between. CDR3 sequence reads: CASSIGTAGIYEQYF. CDR3 DNA sequence: TGCGCCAGCAGCATAGGGACCGCGGGAATATACGAGCAGTACTTC.

Concerning this clone: Distinct nucleotide sequences in the sample also encode this CDR3. The chain couples TRBV2 to TRBJ1-5; D call uncertain. Germline V lookup: CDR1 SNHLY, CDR2 FYNNEI. The CDR3 consists of 13 residues. V was trimmed by 4 bases and J by 0 bases, leaving 4 bases between them. The DNA for the CDR3 is TGTGCCAGCAGTGCGGATAGCAATCAGCCCCAGCATTTT. It encodes CASSADSNQPQHF.

The chain carries TRBV10-3 and TRBJ1-6, with 9 nucleotides matching TRBD1. Germline V gene lookup returns CDR1 ENHRY and CDR2 SYGVKD. V shed 6 bases and J 6 bases; nucleotides not matched to a gene: 9. This CDR3 has 16 residues. CDR3: CAISKAGTGSNSPLHF. In nucleotides, the CDR3 is TGTGCCATCAGCAAAGCCGGGACAGGGTCTAATTCACCCCTCCACTTT.

The chain links TRBV7-9 to TRBJ2-1; 7 positions match TRBD1. With 5 bases clipped from V and 0 bases from J, the junction kept 7 bases outside the gene matches. Per the germline V gene, CDR1 is SEHNR and CDR2 is FQNEAQ (reference sequence). CDR3 length: 16 residues. CDR3 region: CASSTRGGLSYNEQFF. The CDR3 DNA is TGTGCCAGCAGCACCCGAGGGGGCCTCTCCTACAATGAGCAGTTCTTC.

The chain carries TRBV25-1 and TRBJ2-5, with TRBD1 as a possible D gene (6 bases). The CDR3 contains 15 residues. Per germline, CDR1 MGHDK and CDR2 SYGVNS. The V end was cut by 4 bases, the J end by 5 bases, with 17 bases between. CDR3 DNA sequence: TGTGCCAGCAGTGCCTCTACAGGGTACACGGAGACCCAGTACTTC. This gives the protein CASSASTGYTETQYF.

This rearrangement joins TRBV14 to TRBJ2-7; no clear D. In germline, CDR1 is SGHDN, CDR2 FVKESK. The CDR3 totals 13 residues. Trimming pared 6 bases from V and 2 bases from J, leaving 11 bases between. CDR3 nucleotides: TGTGCCAGCAGTCGCCAAATAGCCTACGAGCAGTACTTC. This sequence encodes CASSRQIAYEQYF.

This clone was seen only a few times. J is TRBJ1-1 and V is TRBV4-3; tentatively, D is TRBD1 (6 bases). Germline V lookup: CDR1 LGHNA, CDR2 YSLEER. Trimming took 2 bases from V and 2 from J, leaving 9 bases between them. The CDR3 consists of 14 residues. In nucleotides, the CDR3 is TGCGCCAGCAGCCAATTACAGGGAAACACTGAAGCTTTCTTT. It is translated as CASSQLQGNTEAFF.

This rearrangement joins TRBV5-8 to TRBJ1-5, with D unclear. The germline V and J ends were trimmed by 2 bases and 5 bases, with 14 bases remaining between them. Germline-derived CDR1 and CDR2 are SGHTS and YDEGEE. CDR3 length: 15 amino acids. CDR3 DNA sequence: TGTGCCAGCAGCTTTACCTACCAGTCCCATCAGCCCCAGCATTTT. Translating it yields CASSFTYQSHQPQHF.

This sequence joins TRBV2 and TRBJ2-3; D possibly corresponds to TRBD2 (6 bases). Germline CDR1 is SNHLY and CDR2 is FYNNEI. This CDR3 is built from 13 residues. Trimming left V 6 bases short and J 5 bases short, with 12 bases between. Here the CDR3 reads CASSRLVGDTQYF. CDR3 nucleotides: TGTGCCAGCAGCCGACTAGTTGGAGATACGCAGTATTTT. Together with reference TRBV2 and TRBJ2-3, the CDR3 gives the full variable domain: EPEVTQTPSHQVTQMGQEVILRCVPISNHLYFYWYRQILGQKVEFLVSFYNNEISEKSEIFDDQFSVERPDGSNFTLKIRSTKLEDSAMYFCASSRLVGDTQYFGPGTRLTVL.

The V and J genes are TRBV12-5 and TRBJ1-5, with D hard to call. CDR1 is LGHNT, CDR2 FRNRAP, per germline. The V end lost 1 base, the J end lost 5 bases, and 6 bases lay between the germline ends. This CDR3 has 13 amino acids. The CDR3 reads CASGLEGYQPQHF. The CDR3 nucleotides are TGTGCTAGTGGTTTGGAGGGTTATCAGCCCCAGCATTTT.

The CDR3 loop reads CASTTGGSKTQYF. The CDR3 DNA reads TGTGCCAGCACCACAGGGGGTTCTAAGACCCAGTACTTC. This chain joins TRBV7-2 and TRBJ2-5; TRBD1 agrees at 8 bases. This CDR3 is built from 13 residues. CDR1 and CDR2 (germline): SGHTA, FQGNSA. The trim removed 7 bases at V and 6 bases at J, leaving 7 bases unmatched.

To note about this clone: Different DNA sequences within this sample yield the same CDR3. CDR3 nucleotides: TGTGCCAGCAGCTTAGACCGAGACAATGAGCAGTTCTTC. Amino acid sequence: CASSLDRDNEQFF. The rearrangement joins TRBV11-3 to TRBJ2-1; D not certain. This CDR3 is built from 13 residues. Germline CDR1 is SGHNT and CDR2 is YENEEA. V lost 0 bases to trimming and J lost 5 bases, with 5 bases between them.

CDR3 in DNA: TGTGCCAGCGGACAGGGCTCCTCCACTGAAGCTTTCTTT. Its protein is CASGQGSSTEAFF. This chain joins TRBV7-2 and TRBJ1-1, with 8 bases identical to TRBD1. V was clipped by 8 bases and J by 4 bases; unmatched bases: 6. Germline CDR1 reads SGHTA; CDR2 reads FQGNSA. The CDR3 totals 13 residues.

This chain uses TRBV6-1 with TRBJ2-6; no firm D call. The CDR3 extends over 15 amino acids. Between the trimmed V and J ends, which lost 6 bases and 0 bases, there was a span of 9 bases. Looked up from germline, CDR1 is MNHNS and CDR2 is SASEGT. The CDR3 protein is CASSEVASGANVLTF. As DNA, the CDR3 is TGTGCCAGCAGCGAGGTCGCCTCTGGGGCCAACGTCCTGACTTTC.

The rearrangement links TRBV2 to TRBJ2-2; D tentatively reads TRBD1 or TRBD2 (5 bases each). The germline V gene encodes CDR1 SNHLY and CDR2 FYNNEI. Trimming cost V 9 bases and J 6 bases, with 17 bases left between them. This CDR3 spans 14 amino acids. This CDR3 is CASCFSGGSGELFF. The DNA for the CDR3 is TGTGCCAGTTGTTTCAGTGGGGGATCCGGGGAGCTGTTTTTT.

The gene calls are TRBV6-5 and TRBJ1-6; no firm D call. V was shortened by 5 bases and J by 6 bases, with 11 bases between the two germline ends. Per the germline V gene, CDR1 is MNHEY and CDR2 is SVGAGI. This CDR3 is built from 14 residues. The CDR3 sequence is CASSHQESNSPLHF. CDR3 DNA: TGTGCCAGCAGTCATCAGGAGTCTAATTCACCCCTCCACTTT.

A single count supports this clone. The J gene is TRBJ1-1, the V gene TRBV27; the match to TRBD1 covers 8 bases. The CDR3 runs to 16 residues. Germline V gene sequence: CDR1 MNHEY, CDR2 SMNVEV (reference sequence). The V segment lost 4 bases and the J segment 1 base; nucleotides outside the gene matches: 8. The CDR3 bases are TGTGCCAGCAGTTCAAGGACAGGGCTGGGGAACACTGAAGCTTTCTTT. Translation gives CASSSRTGLGNTEAFF.

In regard to this clone: At the DNA level, this CDR3 is encoded by other sequences in the same sample as well. The V and J genes are TRBV5-6 and TRBJ2-5; D remains ambiguous. CDR3 length: 13 amino acids. The germline V gene encodes CDR1 SGHDT and CDR2 YYEEEE. Trimming stripped 0 bases from V and 5 bases from J, with 8 bases between. The DNA for the CDR3 is TGTGCCAGCAGCTTGGGTCGTGGGGAGACCCAGTACTTC. It encodes CASSLGRGETQYF.

This clone was observed once. The chain uses TRBV14 and TRBJ1-4; D is unresolved. The germline gives CDR1 SGHDN, CDR2 FVKESK. The CDR3 spans 13 residues. Trimming took off 3 bases at V and 8 bases at J, with 10 bases between the two ends. This CDR3 is CASSQGGKEKLFF. CDR3 nucleotide sequence: TGTGCCAGCAGCCAGGGTGGAAAGGAAAAACTGTTTTTT.

The V and J genes are TRBV5-4 and TRBJ1-5; TRBD1 might be the D (6 bases). V lost 0 bases and J 8 bases, leaving 9 bases between the germline ends. CDR3 length equals 13 residues. Germline V CDR1 and CDR2: SGHNT, YYREEE (reference sequence). CDR3 region: CASSLEGGKPQHF. CDR3 DNA sequence: TGTGCCAGCAGCTTGGAGGGGGGCAAGCCCCAGCATTTT.

The gene calls are TRBV9 and TRBJ2-3; 10 nucleotides align to TRBD2. This CDR3 has 17 residues. Per germline, CDR1 SGDLS and CDR2 YYNGEE. V was clipped by 3 bases and J by 2 bases; unmatched bases: 9. Here the CDR3 reads CASSARPAGGITDTQYF. DNA of the CDR3: TGTGCCAGCAGCGCCCGACCAGCGGGAGGGATCACAGATACGCAGTATTTT. Variable domain in full (rest from reference TRBV9 and TRBJ2-3): DSGVTQTPKHLITATGQRVTLRCSPRSGDLSVYWYQQSLDQGLQFLIQYYNGEERAKGNILERFSAQQFPDLHSELNLSSLELGDSALYFCASSARPAGGITDTQYFGPGTRLTVL.

The V and J genes are TRBV6-5 and TRBJ2-2, with 7 bases aligning to TRBD2. CDR3 length: 15 amino acids. The trim removed 8 bases at V and 0 bases at J, leaving 6 bases unmatched. CDR1 and CDR2 (germline): MNHEY, SVGAGI. CDR3 DNA sequence: TGTGCCAGCGTATCGGGGAGGGCGAACACCGGGGAGCTGTTTTTT. This gives the protein CASVSGRANTGELFF.

The CDR3, as DNA: TGTGCCAGCAGCCAAGATACGGACAGGGGTGCTCATAATTCACCCCTCCACTTT. Encoded protein: CASSQDTDRGAHNSPLHF. This rearrangement joins TRBV4-2 to TRBJ1-6; 9 positions match TRBD1. The germline CDR1 and CDR2 sequences are LGHNA and YNFKEQ. The CDR3 is 18 amino acids. The V gene end was trimmed by 0 bases and the J gene end by 5 bases; junction bases not matched to a gene: 8.